This TCR beta chain was recorded in a study of blood T cell repertoires in COVID-19. Turning to the study itself: COVID-19 samples from acute and convalescent phases originated in the United States, Italy and Spain. From T cells, B-cell-depleted T cells, or PBMCs came the material, which was cDNA or gDNA.

How the authors handled the data: Amplification from reference gene primers served as the basis for estimated nucleated cell counts. Profiled with immunoSEQ multiplex PCR; TCRdb holds only in-frame clones, not every one. The V and J calls and clone size were taken over from that table, and D and trimming were inferred from the DNA. The sample comprises 300,000 to 450,000 clones, about 85% of which are singletons, and 3.5% to 4% rests with the top ten. CDR1 LNHDA and CDR2 SQIVND come from the germline V gene (reference sequence). Between the trimmed V and J ends, which lost 5 bases and 7 bases, there was a span of 14 bases. The CDR3 extends over 13 amino acids.

This TCR was sampled from a woman under 30 with acute or convalescent COVID-19. The V and J genes are TRBV19 and TRBJ2-5; possibly TRBD2 for D (6 bases). Source material: peripheral blood. CDR3 sequence reads: CASSPGDRGTQYF. The CDR3 DNA sequence: TGTGCCAGTAGTCCGGGGGACCGGGGGACCCAGTACTTC.